This paragraph reports one T cell receptor beta chain. These data are taken from a study of blood T cell repertoires in COVID-19. For the study at large: PBMCs, B-cell-depleted T cells, or T cells were the source of the cDNA or gDNA that made up the material.

Enrolled through a virtual design, the participants were between 18 and 89 years of age and came from under 30 US areas. Symptom resolution, clearance, or two negative PCRs marked donors in Cohort 3 as recovered. In the authors' methods: The authors estimated nucleated cell counts from reference gene primer amplification. Profiled with immunoSEQ multiplex PCR; TCRdb holds only in-frame clones, not every one. V, J and clone size are those of that table, while D and trimming were read from the DNA. There are roughly 310,000 clones in the sample; around 89% occur only once, and roughly a tenth lies in the top ten. Germline trimming cut 3 bases from V and 5 bases from J; bases unmatched to any gene: 1. CDR1 is LGHNA, CDR2 YNFKEQ, per germline. This CDR3 region has 13 residues.

The rearrangement uses TRBV4-2 and TRBJ2-3; 8 bases fit TRBD1. Sequences were obtained from PBMCs or T cells enriched from blood (not recorded which). The source of this sequence is a woman in her forties who had recovered from COVID-19. The CDR3 coding sequence is TGTGCCAGCAGCCAGGACAGGGAAGATACGCAGTATTTT. It encodes CASSQDREDTQYF.